What follows are 5 T cell receptor beta chains derived from one specimen sequenced in a study of B cell selection in AIRE deficiency. Only in-frame clones appear in the TCRdb table, and some are missing; sequencing was by immunoSEQ multiplex PCR. The table has 23,000 or so clones, over 95% seen once. Sorting defined conventional CD4 T cells as CD4+CD127+. Sequenced: CD4+CD127+ conventional T cells sorted from PBMCs. The source of these receptors is a human donor in good health.

Only one count was recorded for this clone. This sequence joins TRBV2 and TRBJ2-7, with D possibly being TRBD2 (6 bases). This CDR3 is built from 15 residues. CDR1 and CDR2 (germline): SNHLY, FYNNEI. V was clipped by 6 bases and J by 2 bases, with 17 bases between them. The CDR3 here is CASRSSGTAPYEQYF. Written as DNA, the CDR3 is TGTGCCAGCAGAAGTAGTGGGACTGCCCCCTACGAGCAGTACTTC.

The chain employs TRBV30 and TRBJ1-2; D unresolved. The CDR3 runs 15 residues. Germline V gene data show CDR1 as GTSNPN and CDR2 as SVGIG (reference sequence). V shed 0 bases and J shed 0 bases, with 11 bases lying between them. The CDR3 region is CAWSVGGRANYGYTF. In DNA, the CDR3 is TGTGCCTGGAGTGTAGGAGGGCGGGCTAACTATGGCTACACCTTC.

This clone was picked up one time. This chain connects TRBV9 to TRBJ2-2, with D perhaps given as TRBD1 or TRBD2 (5 bases each). The CDR3 sequence is 17 residues long. V shed 4 bases and J shed 1 base, with 17 bases lying between them. Germline V gives CDR1 SGDLS, CDR2 YYNGEE. This CDR3 is CASSPRLGTGNTGELFF. The CDR3 region has the DNA TGTGCCAGCAGCCCCCGCTTAGGGACGGGGAACACCGGGGAGCTGTTTTTT.

The CDR3 here is CAWSGTANQPQHF. The CDR3 nucleotides read TGTGCCTGGAGCGGGACAGCAAATCAGCCCCAGCATTTT. V is TRBV30 and J is TRBJ1-5; 7 nucleotides agree with TRBD1. Germline trimming cut 3 bases from V and 4 bases from J; bases unmatched to any gene: 3. Germline V gives CDR1 GTSNPN, CDR2 SVGIG (reference sequence). This CDR3 comprises 13 residues. Based on the CDR3 plus reference TRBV30 and TRBJ1-5, the full variable domain is SQTIHQWPATLVQPVGSPLSLECTVEGTSNPNLYWYRQAAGRGLQLLFYSVGIGQISSEVPQNLSASRPQDRQFILSSKKLLLSDSGFYLCAWSGTANQPQHFGDGTRLSIL.

The genes are TRBV4-2 and TRBJ1-1, with D possibly being TRBD1 (6 bases). The CDR3 has 11 amino acids. Germline CDR1 and CDR2: LGHNA and YNFKEQ. In DNA, the CDR3 is TGTGCGACAGGACGGGACACTGAAGCTTTCTTT. Residues: CATGRDTEAFF.